This TCR beta chain was found in a study of cytomegalovirus exposure and HLA in healthy donors. The study, taken as a whole, reports: HLA alleles showed associations with fewer than 20,000 TCR beta sequences in a later analysis, at a 0.05 false discovery rate. Links to common viral pathogens appeared, in a later analysis, for several of the most significant clusters. Earlier analysis looked at TCR beta V segments, and most were productive about 90% or about 30% of the time.

PCR was performed using 60 Vbeta and 13 Jbeta primers. This table comes from immunoSEQ multiplex PCR, and its TCRdb copy is limited to in-frame clones, with some not included. The sample carries more than 35,000 clones, nearly 55% recorded once. Note on this clone: Antigen specificity is unknown.

V was cut by 5 bases and J by 6 bases, with 17 bases left in between. Germline assignment: CDR1 GTSNPN and CDR2 SVGIG (reference sequence). The CDR3 is 14 amino acids. Sequencing was done on a sample of PBMCs. The origin of this receptor is a middle-aged woman in good health and CMV-seropositive. The gene calls are TRBV30 and TRBJ1-5; no reliable D call. The CDR3 loop is CAWARSYAGQPQHF. The CDR3 DNA sequence: TGTGCCTGGGCTCGTTCATATGCGGGTCAGCCCCAGCATTTT.